Below, one T cell receptor (beta chain) is given with its context. Its antigen remains undetermined. No clone much larger than this one lies a single base away; base qualities are absent. This record comes from a study of beta chain features in type 1 diabetes (dated by TCRdb to 2016 to 2019). Study-level background: Patients and healthy donors did not differ in mean age, gender distribution, total cell number or subset yield. A total of approximately 110,000,000 sorted cells were examined across all samples, and a strong correlation was observed between cell number per subset and RNA yield. The study compared the TCRB repertoires of sorted circulating CD4+ T cell subsets in recently diagnosed type 1 diabetes patients with those in matched healthy donors. Regulatory and stem cell-like memory subsets were isolated from only 8 patients and roughly eight healthy donors, whereas naive and central memory subsets came from all 30 or so donors. The research as a whole found: In all four CD4+ subsets, TCRB CDR3 length was moderately but significantly shorter in type 1 diabetes patients. Because small numbers of individuals were included in the HLA sub-analyses, any influence of HLA type on TCRB rearrangement was left unresolved. At VDJ recombination sites, patients with type 1 diabetes made fewer insertions and deleted more nucleotides, a pattern implying thymic rearrangement abnormalities. PCR may preferentially amplify shorter templates, but because patient and control samples were amplified and corrected together, any resulting skew would affect both groups equally. The naive, central memory and regulatory TCRB repertoires appeared to resemble one another more closely among patients than among healthy donors. Because cDNA rather than genomic DNA was sequenced, highly expressing activated cells could have been over-represented, although no difference in activation and CD3 levels was found between groups.

CDR1 and CDR2 are read off the germline V gene as ENHRY and SYGVKD. At the junction V is shortened by 6 bases and J by 0 bases, with 9 bases in between. Inclusive of the bounding cysteine and phenylalanine, the CDR3 is 15 residues long. Solely the CDR3 DNA is kept, with 45 bases framed from the first base. Each donor gave one peripheral blood draw, averaging roughly 120 mL, which was collected into heparinised tubes. Using a panel that included CD45RO, CCR7, CD25, CD127, CD95 and CD27, naive, central memory, regulatory and stem cell-like memory CD4+ T cells were sorted on a BD FACSAria II. All sorted populations exceeded 95% purity. PBMCs were isolated immediately by Lymphoprep density gradient centrifugation and stained directly without culture. To minimize batch effects, samples were stained and sorted in pairs, one healthy donor with one patient per experiment. The High Capacity cDNA Reverse Transcription Kit was used to reverse transcribe all of the isolated RNA, meaning that expressed TCRB transcripts were what got sequenced. Naive, central memory and regulatory T cell samples underwent deep immunoSEQ sequencing, averaging around 3.9 million total reads per sample. After sorted cells were lysed in RLT buffer, RNA was extracted with DNase-treated RNeasy Micro or Mini kits, with the choice depending on cell number. Each cell subset was processed on its own to prevent cross-contamination, while patient and healthy donor samples were processed together. Using the immunoSEQ multiplex PCR, TCRB sequences were amplified from cDNA into 87-bp fragments spanning the CDR3 region. Sequencing of the amplicons was done on the Illumina HiSeq platform. As for the authors' bioinformatics: PCR bias was computationally corrected using synthetic template baselines, reads within Hamming distance 2 were collapsed, and singletons that could not be merged were discarded. Reads were aligned against IMGT so that V, D and J genes, CDR3 length and insertions or deletions at six rearrangement sites could be assigned. Within each subset, clonotype counts were normalized to sorted cell number, and only after that were true diversity and Gini coefficients computed with the tcR R package. The overlap coefficient, calculated on TCRB nucleotide sequences, was used to measure repertoire sharing. TCRdb provides this immuneACCESS table in a form limited to in-frame rearrangements. Some clones are lacking; in checked studies, under half of them reflect an unresolved V gene, and why the rest are absent is not known. V and J calls and clone size follow that table, whereas D and trimming were derived from the DNA. The sample records about 140,000 clones, 6.9% of which are singletons. About 1.3% of the sample lies in the top ten.

The sequenced sample consisted of central memory CD4+ T cells from blood. This chain is built from TRBV10-3 and TRBJ2-6, with TRBD1 perhaps the D gene, on 6 matching bases. The clonotype was recovered from a woman in her 30s in good health. In nucleotide form, the sequence is TGTGCCATCAGCGGACAGATCTCTGGGGCCAACGTCCTGACTTTC. This gives the protein CAISGQISGANVLTF.